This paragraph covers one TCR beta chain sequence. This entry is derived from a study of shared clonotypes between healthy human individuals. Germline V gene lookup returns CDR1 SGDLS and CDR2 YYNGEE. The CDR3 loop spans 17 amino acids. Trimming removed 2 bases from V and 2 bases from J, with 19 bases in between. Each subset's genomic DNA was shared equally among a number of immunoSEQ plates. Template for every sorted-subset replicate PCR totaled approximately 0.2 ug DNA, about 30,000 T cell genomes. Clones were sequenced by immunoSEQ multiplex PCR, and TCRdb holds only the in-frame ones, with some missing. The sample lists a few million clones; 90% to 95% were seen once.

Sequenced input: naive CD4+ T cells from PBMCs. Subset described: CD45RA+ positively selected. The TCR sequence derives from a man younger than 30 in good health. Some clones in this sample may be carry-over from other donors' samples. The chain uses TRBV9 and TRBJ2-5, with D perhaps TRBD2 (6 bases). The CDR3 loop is CASSVSGTEAGQETQYF. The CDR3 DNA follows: TGTGCCAGCAGCGTCTCCGGTACGGAGGCGGGGCAAGAGACCCAGTACTTC.